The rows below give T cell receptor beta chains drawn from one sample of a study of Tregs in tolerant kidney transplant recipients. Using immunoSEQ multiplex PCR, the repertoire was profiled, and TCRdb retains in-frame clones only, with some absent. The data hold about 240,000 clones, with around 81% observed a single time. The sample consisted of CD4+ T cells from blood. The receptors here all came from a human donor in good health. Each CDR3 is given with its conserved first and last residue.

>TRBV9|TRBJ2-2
CASSVVGQTSTGELFF
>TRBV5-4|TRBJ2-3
CASILSGGRSTDTQYF
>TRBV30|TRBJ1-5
CAWSPGLLSNQPQHF
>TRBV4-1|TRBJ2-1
CASSHPRLAGAYIPYNEQFF
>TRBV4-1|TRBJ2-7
CASSQEERRQLYEQYF
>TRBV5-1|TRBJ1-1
CASSLAEAYPITEAFF
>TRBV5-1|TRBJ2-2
CASSLGQVTGELFF
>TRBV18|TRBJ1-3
CASSPLAGNTIYF
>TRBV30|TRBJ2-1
CAWSRDRLGDEQFF
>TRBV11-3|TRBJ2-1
CASSLGRNEQFF
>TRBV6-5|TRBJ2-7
CASSLRTGIVNEQYF
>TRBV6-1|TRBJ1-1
CASSEVRGETEAFF
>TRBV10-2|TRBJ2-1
CATSVRENEQFF
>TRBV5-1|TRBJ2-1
CASSRTSGSYNEQFF
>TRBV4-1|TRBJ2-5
CASSSLQGIGETQYF
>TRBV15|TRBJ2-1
CATSRVPPNEQFF
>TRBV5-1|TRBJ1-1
CASSIGLNTEAFF
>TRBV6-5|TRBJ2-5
CASTTPAGTGVTQYF
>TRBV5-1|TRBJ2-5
CASSSELAGTETQYF
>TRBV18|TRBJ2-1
CASSPSGANYNEQFF
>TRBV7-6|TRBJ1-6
CASSFRSSYNSPLHF
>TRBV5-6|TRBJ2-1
CASSYRGGQRFF
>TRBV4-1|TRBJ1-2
CASSRPEGRGDGYTF
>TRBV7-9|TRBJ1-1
CASSRTDTEAFF
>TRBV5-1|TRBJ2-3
CASSSNSGRATDTQYF
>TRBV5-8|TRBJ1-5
CASSPDRGRSNQPQHF
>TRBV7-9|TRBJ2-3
CASSLDWGDGDTQYF
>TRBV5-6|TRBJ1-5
CASSFRQFSNQPQHF
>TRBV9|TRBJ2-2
CASSPSGANTGELFF
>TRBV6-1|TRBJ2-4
CASSEGFRGRVIQYF
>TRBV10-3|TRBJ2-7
CAISSLTGTGEQYF
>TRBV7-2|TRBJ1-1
CASSLSDRNTEAFF
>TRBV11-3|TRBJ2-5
CASSSGGQETQYF
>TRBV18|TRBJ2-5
CASSPRTSGTQETQYF
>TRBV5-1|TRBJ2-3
CASRGWGTDTQYF
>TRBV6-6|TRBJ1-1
CASSYSKNTEAFF
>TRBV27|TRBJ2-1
CASSFTQITSGVARGYNEQFF
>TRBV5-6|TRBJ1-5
CASSRFGGREQPQHF
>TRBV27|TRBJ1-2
CASSPRGRDGGYTF
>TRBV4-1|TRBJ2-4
CASSQRQGWENIQYF
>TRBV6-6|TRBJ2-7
CASSSTSGGSYEQYF
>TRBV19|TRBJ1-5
CASSIDWDANNQPQHF
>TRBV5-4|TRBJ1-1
CASSLQGNTEAFF
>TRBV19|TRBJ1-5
CASSMGRENQPQHF
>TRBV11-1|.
CASAQVPQSSYEQYF
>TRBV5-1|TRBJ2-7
CASSLTGQGAVRQYF
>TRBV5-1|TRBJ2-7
CASSLEPLSSYEQYF
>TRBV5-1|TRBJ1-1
CASSWGPPEEAFF
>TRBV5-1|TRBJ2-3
CASSFSTDTQYF
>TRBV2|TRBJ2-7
CASSLTGGPYEQYF